The rows below give T cell receptor beta chains drawn from one sample of a study of shared clonotypes between healthy human individuals. Generated by immunoSEQ multiplex PCR, the TCRdb table keeps only in-frame clones and is missing some. The sample lists under 700,000 clones; about 95% were seen once. Sequencing used naive CD8+ T cells sorted from blood. The source of these receptors is a woman under 40 in good health. The CDR3 runs from the conserved cysteine through the conserved F or W. A D gene is named only where the DNA matches it firmly. Only part of the rows carry a size: once, few, many, or a class if the clone is expanded.

D | J | V | size | DNA | CDR3
NA | TRBJ2-1 | TRBV5-1 | NA | TGCGCCAGCAGGTTGGGATACAATGAGCAGTTCTTC | CASRLGYNEQFF
TRBD2 | TRBJ2-1 | TRBV28 | NA | TGTGCCAGTCTCCTGGGCGGGAGGGCCAGGGATGAGCAGTTCTTC | CASLLGGRARDEQFF
TRBD1 | TRBJ1-1 | TRBV11-2 | NA | TGTGCCAGCACCATCCCCCGGTGGGGACAGTCGAACACTGAAGCTTTCTTT | CASTIPRWGQSNTEAFF
NA | TRBJ2-7 | TRBV19 | NA | TGTGCCAGTAGTATTAGCTACAGTCTCTACGAGCAGTACTTC | CASSISYSLYEQYF
NA | TRBJ1-2 | TRBV28 | once | TGTGCCAGCAGTTTCAAAGCGGGGGGCTATGGCTACACCTTC | CASSFKAGGYGYTF
NA | TRBJ1-1 | TRBV27 | NA | TGTGCCAGCAGTTTAAGTGGGGGGACCACTGAAGCTTTCTTT | CASSLSGGTTEAFF
NA | TRBJ2-1 | TRBV11-2 | NA | TGTGCCAGCAGCTCAATGGGCTCCTACAATGAGCAGTTCTTC | CASSSMGSYNEQFF
NA | TRBJ2-7 | TRBV9 | NA | TGTGCCAGCAGCGTCAGCATAGGGGGACGTGTCAACGAGCAGTACTTC | CASSVSIGGRVNEQYF
NA | TRBJ2-7 | TRBV2 | NA | TGTGCCAGCAGTGAAGCGGCAAAGGGCGGCTCCTACGAGCAGTACTTC | CASSEAAKGGSYEQYF
NA | TRBJ2-1 | TRBV6-5 | NA | TGTGCCAGCAGTTACGGTCTTTCGCGAGAGCAGTTCTTC | CASSYGLSREQFF
TRBD2 | TRBJ2-1 | TRBV6-6 | NA | TGTGCCAGCAGGAAGACTAGCGTGAGTGAGCAGTTCTTC | CASRKTSVSEQFF
TRBD2 | TRBJ2-7 | TRBV19 | NA | TGTGCCAGTAGTTTAGCGGGAGGGAACTCCTACGAGCAGTACTTC | CASSLAGGNSYEQYF
NA | TRBJ2-1 | TRBV27 | NA | TGTGCCAGCAGTTTATCCGGGGGGCCCGGTGAGCAGTTCTTC | CASSLSGGPGEQFF
NA | TRBJ2-7 | TRBV21-1 | once | TGTGCCAGCAACACGATACCTCTAGACTACGAGCAGTACTTC | CASNTIPLDYEQYF
NA | TRBJ2-7 | TRBV28 | NA | TGTGCCAGCAGTCGTAGGAGGAACCCAAAGGAGCAGTACTTC | CASSRRRNPKEQYF
NA | TRBJ1-6 | TRBV28 | NA | TGTGCCAGCAGTTTACAGGCCTATAATTCACCCCTCCACTTT | CASSLQAYNSPLHF
TRBD2 | TRBJ2-1 | TRBV5-1 | NA | TGCGCCAGCAGTAATCATCCGGGACGCCAGACTAGCGATGAGCAGTTCTTC | CASSNHPGRQTSDEQFF